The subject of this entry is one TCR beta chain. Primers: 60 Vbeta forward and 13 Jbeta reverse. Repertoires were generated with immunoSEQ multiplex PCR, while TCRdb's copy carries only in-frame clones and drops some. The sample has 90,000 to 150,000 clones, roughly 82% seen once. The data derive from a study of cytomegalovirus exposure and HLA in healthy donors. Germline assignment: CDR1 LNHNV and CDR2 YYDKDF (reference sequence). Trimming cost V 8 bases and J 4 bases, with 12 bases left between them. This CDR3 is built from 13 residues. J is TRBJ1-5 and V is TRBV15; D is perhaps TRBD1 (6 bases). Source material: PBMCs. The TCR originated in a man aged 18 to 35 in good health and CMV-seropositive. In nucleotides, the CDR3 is TGTGCCACCGCGAGCCAGGGGAATCAGCCCCAGCATTTT. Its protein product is CATASQGNQPQHF. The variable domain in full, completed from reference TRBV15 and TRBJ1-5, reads DAMVIQNPRYQVTQFGKPVTLSCSQTLNHNVMYWYQQKSSQAPKLLFHYYDKDFNNEADTPDNFQSRRPNTSFCFLDIRSPGLGDTAMYLCATASQGNQPQHFGDGTRLSIL.